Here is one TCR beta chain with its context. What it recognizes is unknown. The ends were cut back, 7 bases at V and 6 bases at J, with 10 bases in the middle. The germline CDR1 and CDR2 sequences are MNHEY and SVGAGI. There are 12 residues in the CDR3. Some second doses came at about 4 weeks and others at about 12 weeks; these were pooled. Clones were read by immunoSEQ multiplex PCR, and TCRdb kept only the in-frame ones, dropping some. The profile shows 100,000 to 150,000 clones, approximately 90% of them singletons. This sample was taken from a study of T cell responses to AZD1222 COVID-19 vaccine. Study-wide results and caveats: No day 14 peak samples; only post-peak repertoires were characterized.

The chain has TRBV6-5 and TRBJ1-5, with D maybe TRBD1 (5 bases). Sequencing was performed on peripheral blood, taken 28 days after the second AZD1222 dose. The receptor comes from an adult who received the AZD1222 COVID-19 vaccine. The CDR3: CASMRGGQPQHF. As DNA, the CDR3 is TGTGCCAGCATGAGGGGCGGTCAGCCCCAGCATTTT.